Following are 18 T cell receptor beta chains from one sample sequenced in a study of blood T cell repertoires in COVID-19. Data came from immunoSEQ multiplex PCR; TCRdb stores just in-frame clones and leaves some out. This sample yields fewer than 500,000 clones, of which around 87% are seen a single time; 1.3% belongs to the top ten. The material sequenced was PBMCs or T cells enriched from blood (not recorded which). These receptors all stem from a man between 25 and 39 years old who had recovered from COVID-19.

The rearrangement links TRBV30 to TRBJ1-6, with D possibly being TRBD1 (5 bases). CDR3 size: 13 residues. Trimming cost V 8 bases and J 7 bases, with 15 bases left between them. CDR1 is GTSNPN and CDR2 is SVGIG in the germline V gene (reference sequence). CDR3 DNA: TGTGCCGTTGGGAAGGGGTGGAATTCACCCCTCCACTTT. This gives the protein CAVGKGWNSPLHF.

The chain has TRBV6-5 and TRBJ2-7; 9 nucleotides match TRBD1. Trimming took 0 bases from V and 2 from J; bases not matched to a gene: 2. Germline V gene lookup returns CDR1 MNHEY and CDR2 SVGAGI. The CDR3 runs to 15 residues. The CDR3 here is CASSYSQGATYEQYF. The CDR3 DNA reads TGTGCCAGCAGTTACTCACAGGGGGCTACCTACGAGCAGTACTTC.

The chain couples TRBV2 to TRBJ1-1; TRBD1 aligns across 8 bases. Germline V CDR1 and CDR2: SNHLY, FYNNEI. This CDR3 is built from 13 residues. V was pared by 7 bases and J by 1 base, with 2 bases of the junction left unmatched. The CDR3 nucleotides read TGTGCCAGCACCGGACAGGGGAACACTGAAGCTTTCTTT. Its translation: CASTGQGNTEAFF. The full variable domain, its missing parts supplied by reference TRBV2 and TRBJ1-1, is EPEVTQTPSHQVTQMGQEVILRCVPISNHLYFYWYRQILGQKVEFLVSFYNNEISEKSEIFDDQFSVERPDGSNFTLKIRSTKLEDSAMYFCASTGQGNTEAFFGQGTRLTVV.

The chain is built from TRBV21-1 and TRBJ2-7; the table names TRBD2, a call not compared with the DNA. TRBV21-1 is listed as a pseudogene. CDR3 size: 15 residues. The CDR3 sequence is CASSFSSGGAYEQYF. In nucleotides, the CDR3 is TGTGCCAGCAGTTTCTCTAGCGGGGGGGCCTACGAGCAGTACTTC.

The V call is TRBV27, the J call TRBJ1-6; D is undetermined. CDR3 length: 14 residues. Trimming stripped 3 bases from V and 10 bases from J, with 13 bases between. CDR1 is MNHEY, CDR2 SMNVEV, per germline (reference sequence). CDR3 amino acids: CASSLEGRPSPLHF. CDR3 coding DNA: TGTGCCAGCAGTTTGGAGGGCCGCCCATCACCCCTCCACTTT.

The J gene is TRBJ1-4, the V gene TRBV2; TRBD1 matches 10 bases. CDR3 length: 15 amino acids. Germline assignment: CDR1 SNHLY and CDR2 FYNNEI. V was pared by 4 bases and J by 7 bases, with 6 bases of the junction left unmatched. The CDR3 region has the DNA TGTGCCAGCAGTGGCCGACAGGGGGCGCCTGAAAAACTGTTTTTT. Its protein product is CASSGRQGAPEKLFF.

The chain combines TRBV5-6 with TRBJ2-3; possibly TRBD1 for D (8 bases). Per the germline V gene, CDR1 is SGHDT and CDR2 is YYEEEE. The CDR3 has 16 amino acids. V was trimmed by 3 bases and J by 6 bases, leaving 20 bases between them. Here the CDR3 DNA reads TGTGCCAGCAGCTGGGGTTGGACAGGGACTACGGATACGCAGTATTTT. Translated, it gives CASSWGWTGTTDTQYF.

This chain links TRBV2 with TRBJ2-7; no clear D. Germline loops: CDR1 SNHLY, CDR2 FYNNEI. The CDR3 extends over 11 amino acids. Trimming pared 10 bases from V and 4 bases from J, leaving 11 bases between. CDR3 sequence reads: CANAQEYEQYF. The CDR3 coding sequence is TGTGCCAACGCTCAGGAATACGAGCAGTACTTC.

J is TRBJ1-2 and V is TRBV3-1 (or the pseudogene TRBV3-2), with 9 bases lining up with TRBD1. There are 16 residues in the CDR3. From germline, CDR1 is LGHDT and CDR2 YNNKEL (reference sequence). V lost 4 bases to trimming and J lost 3 bases; unmatched junction nucleotides: 9. CDR3 protein: CASSLGSGQGYYGYTF. The CDR3, as DNA: TGTGCCAGCAGCCTTGGGTCGGGACAGGGATACTATGGCTACACCTTC.

The rearrangement joins TRBV11-1 to TRBJ2-3; the match to TRBD2 covers 8 bases. The CDR3 has 13 residues. Germline lookup yields CDR1 SGHAT and CDR2 FQDESV (reference sequence). The V segment lost 7 bases and the J segment 3 bases; nucleotides outside the gene matches: 3. CDR3 nucleotides: TGTGCCAGCACCCGGGGGGGGACAGATACGCAGTATTTT. Protein: CASTRGGTDTQYF.

This clone was found once. V and J are TRBV9 and TRBJ2-3; D ambiguous. V lost 0 bases to trimming and J lost 4 bases, with 3 bases between them. In germline, CDR1 is SGDLS, CDR2 YYNGEE. The CDR3 length is 12 residues. The CDR3 DNA is TGTGCCAGCAGCGTAGCTGCAGATACGCAGTATTTT. Translated: CASSVAADTQYF.

The V call is TRBV6-2 or TRBV6-3, the J call TRBJ1-3; 7 bases map to TRBD1. The CDR3 loop spans 14 amino acids. Germline lookup yields CDR1 MNHEY and CDR2 SVGEGT. The V and J ends lost 4 bases and 7 bases, in that order; junction bases with no gene match: 7. The CDR3 spells CASSLDRPMNTIYF. DNA for the CDR3: TGTGCCAGCAGTTTGGACAGGCCGATGAACACCATATATTTT.

CDR3 loop: CAWQGQGAGKNIQYF. The DNA for the CDR3 is TGTGCCTGGCAAGGACAGGGGGCCGGCAAAAACATTCAGTACTTC. The J gene is TRBJ2-4, the V gene TRBV30, with TRBD1 identical over 11 bases. V lost 5 bases, J lost 3 bases, and 6 bases stayed unmatched. This CDR3 has 15 residues. CDR1 is GTSNPN and CDR2 is SVGIG in the germline V gene (reference sequence).

This chain joins TRBV25-1 and TRBJ1-4; D is uncertain. The CDR3 spans 13 residues. V lost 4 bases to trimming and J lost 4 bases, with 7 bases between them. CDR1 is MGHDK, CDR2 SYGVNS, per germline. The chain's CDR3 is CASSVRYNEKLFF. The CDR3, as DNA: TGTGCCAGCAGTGTCCGTTATAATGAAAAACTGTTTTTT.

The chain carries TRBV3-1 (or the pseudogene TRBV3-2) and TRBJ2-2; D might be TRBD1 (6 bases). This CDR3 comprises 16 residues. CDR1 is LGHDT, CDR2 YNNKEL, per germline (reference sequence). Trimming took 4 bases from V and 4 from J, leaving 16 bases between them. The CDR3 loop reads CASSLQPGAVTGELFF. The CDR3 DNA sequence: TGTGCCAGCAGCCTTCAGCCAGGGGCCGTCACCGGGGAGCTGTTTTTT.

The chain employs TRBV10-2 and TRBJ2-7; TRBD1 agrees at 7 bases. The trim removed 10 bases at V and 3 bases at J, leaving 6 bases unmatched. This CDR3 spans 12 amino acids. CDR1 is WSHSY, CDR2 SAAADI, per germline. CDR3 residues: CATEDRVYEQYF. CDR3 DNA: TGCGCCACAGAAGACAGGGTCTACGAGCAGTACTTC.

This clone was found a few times. The rearrangement joins TRBV2 to TRBJ1-5, with D hard to call. The CDR3 covers 14 residues. With 2 bases removed from V and 2 bases from J, the gap between germline ends came to 7 bases. The germline gives CDR1 SNHLY, CDR2 FYNNEI. The CDR3 sequence is CASSESQGNQPQHF. DNA of the CDR3: TGTGCCAGCAGTGAAAGCCAGGGCAATCAGCCCCAGCATTTT.

V usage is TRBV27 and J usage is TRBJ1-1; tentative D call: TRBD1 (6 bases). Germline V gives CDR1 MNHEY, CDR2 SMNVEV (reference sequence). V gave up 6 bases and J gave up 0 bases, with 14 bases separating them. CDR3 length equals 15 residues. CDR3 residues: CASRRTDPMNTEAFF. The CDR3 DNA reads TGTGCCAGCAGGCGGACAGATCCAATGAACACTGAAGCTTTCTTT.